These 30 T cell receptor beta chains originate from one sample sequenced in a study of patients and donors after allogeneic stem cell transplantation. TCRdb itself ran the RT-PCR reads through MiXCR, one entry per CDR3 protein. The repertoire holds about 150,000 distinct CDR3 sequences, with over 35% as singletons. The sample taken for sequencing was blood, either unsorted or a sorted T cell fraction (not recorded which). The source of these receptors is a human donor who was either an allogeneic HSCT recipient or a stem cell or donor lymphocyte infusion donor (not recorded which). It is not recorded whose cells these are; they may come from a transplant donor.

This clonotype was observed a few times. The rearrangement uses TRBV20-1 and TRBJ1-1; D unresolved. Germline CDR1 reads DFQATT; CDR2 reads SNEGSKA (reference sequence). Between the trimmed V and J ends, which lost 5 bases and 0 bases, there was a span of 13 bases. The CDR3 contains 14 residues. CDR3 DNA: TGCAGTGCTGGCCGGGGAGGGATGAACACTGAAGCTTTCTTT. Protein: CSAGRGGMNTEAFF.

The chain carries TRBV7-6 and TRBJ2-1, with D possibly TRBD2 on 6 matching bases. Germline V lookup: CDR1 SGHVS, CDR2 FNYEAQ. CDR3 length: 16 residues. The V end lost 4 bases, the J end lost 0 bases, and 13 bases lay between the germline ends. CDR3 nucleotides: TGTGCCAGCAGCTCTACTGGGGGGTTCTCCTACAATGAGCAGTTCTTC. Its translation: CASSSTGGFSYNEQFF.

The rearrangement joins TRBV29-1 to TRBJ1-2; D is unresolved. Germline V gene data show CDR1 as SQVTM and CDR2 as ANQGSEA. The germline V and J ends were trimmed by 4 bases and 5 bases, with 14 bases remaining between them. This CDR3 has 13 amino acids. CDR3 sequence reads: CSVGPGREYGYTF. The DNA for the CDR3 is TGCAGCGTTGGCCCCGGGAGAGAATATGGCTACACCTTC. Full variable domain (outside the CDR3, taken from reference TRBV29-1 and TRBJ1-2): SAVISQKPSRDICQRGTSLTIQCQVDSQVTMMFWYRQQPGQSLTLIATANQGSEATYESGFVIDKFPISRPNLTFSTLTVSNMSPEDSSIYLCSVGPGREYGYTFGSGTRLTVV.

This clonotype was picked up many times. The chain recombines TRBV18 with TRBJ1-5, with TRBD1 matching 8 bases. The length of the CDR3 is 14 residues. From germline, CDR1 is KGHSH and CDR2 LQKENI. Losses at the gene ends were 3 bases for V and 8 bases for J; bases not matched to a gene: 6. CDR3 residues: CASSPGQGAKPQHF. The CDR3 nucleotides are TGTGCCAGCTCACCGGGGCAGGGGGCGAAGCCCCAGCATTTT. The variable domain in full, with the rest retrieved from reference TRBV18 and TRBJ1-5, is NAGVMQNPRHLVRRRGQEARLRCSPMKGHSHVYWYRQLPEEGLKFMVYLQKENIIDESGMPKERFSAEFPKEGPSILRIQQVVRGDSAAYFCASSPGQGAKPQHFGDGTRLSIL.

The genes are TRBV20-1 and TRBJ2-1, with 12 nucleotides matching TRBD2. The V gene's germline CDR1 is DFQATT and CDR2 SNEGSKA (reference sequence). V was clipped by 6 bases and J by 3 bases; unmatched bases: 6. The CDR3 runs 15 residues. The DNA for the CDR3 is TGCAGTGCGCGGACTAGCGGGGCCAACTACAATGAGCAGTTCTTC. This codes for CSARTSGANYNEQFF.

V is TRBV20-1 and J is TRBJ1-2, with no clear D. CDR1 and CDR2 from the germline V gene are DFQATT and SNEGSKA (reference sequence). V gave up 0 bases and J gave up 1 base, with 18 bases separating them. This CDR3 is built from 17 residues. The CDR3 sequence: CSARDQGFEFSNYGYTF. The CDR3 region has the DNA TGCAGTGCTAGAGATCAAGGATTTGAGTTCAGTAACTATGGCTACACCTTC.

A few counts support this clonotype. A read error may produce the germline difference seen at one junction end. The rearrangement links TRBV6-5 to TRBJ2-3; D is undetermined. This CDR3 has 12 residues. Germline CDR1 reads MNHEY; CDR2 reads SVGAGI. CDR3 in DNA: TGTGCCAGCAGTGACTCGTGGGATACGCAGTATTTT. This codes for CASSDSWDTQYF.

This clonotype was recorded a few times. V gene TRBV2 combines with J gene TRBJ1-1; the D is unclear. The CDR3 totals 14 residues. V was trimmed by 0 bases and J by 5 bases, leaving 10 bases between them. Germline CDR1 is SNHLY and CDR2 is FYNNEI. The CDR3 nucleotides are TGTGCCAGCAGTGAAGCAAGGGCGAGAACTGAAGCTTTCTTT. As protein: CASSEARARTEAFF.

CDR3 loop: CASSQETRNYGYTF. The CDR3 region has the DNA TGCGCCAGCAGCCAAGAAACAAGGAACTATGGCTACACCTTC. The V and J genes are TRBV4-1 and TRBJ1-2; D is ambiguous. Deletions cut 0 bases from V and 2 bases from J, with 7 bases between. In germline, CDR1 is MGHRA, CDR2 YSYEKL. The CDR3 is made up of 14 amino acids.

CDR3 bases: TGTGCCAGCAGCGTAGCTCCGACAGGGAATGGAAACACCATATATTTT. This codes for CASSVAPTGNGNTIYF. The genes are TRBV9 and TRBJ1-3, with TRBD1 identical over 7 bases. In germline, CDR1 is SGDLS, CDR2 YYNGEE. Trimming took 0 bases from V and 3 from J; bases not matched to a gene: 6. The CDR3 is 16 amino acids.

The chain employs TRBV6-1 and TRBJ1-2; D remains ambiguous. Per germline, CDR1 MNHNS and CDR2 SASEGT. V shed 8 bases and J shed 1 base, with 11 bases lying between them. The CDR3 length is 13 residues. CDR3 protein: CASQEYYNYGYTF. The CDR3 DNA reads TGTGCCAGCCAGGAGTACTATAACTATGGCTACACCTTC.

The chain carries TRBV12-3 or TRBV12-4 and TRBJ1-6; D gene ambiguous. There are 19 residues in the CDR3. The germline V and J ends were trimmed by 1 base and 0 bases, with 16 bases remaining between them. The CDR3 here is CASSLGHPWGSSYNSPLHF. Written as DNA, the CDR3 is TGTGCCAGCAGTTTAGGCCACCCGTGGGGAAGCTCCTATAATTCACCCCTCCACTTT.

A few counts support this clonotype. CDR3 bases: TGCGCCAGCAGCCAAGCGGGACGGGGACCAGATACGCAGTATTTT. This translates into CASSQAGRGPDTQYF. The chain is built from TRBV4-3 and TRBJ2-3; D may correspond to TRBD1 or TRBD2 (5 bases each). Germline loops: CDR1 LGHNA, CDR2 YSLEER. Between the trimmed V and J ends, which lost 1 base and 4 bases, there was a span of 12 bases. The CDR3 sequence is 15 residues long.

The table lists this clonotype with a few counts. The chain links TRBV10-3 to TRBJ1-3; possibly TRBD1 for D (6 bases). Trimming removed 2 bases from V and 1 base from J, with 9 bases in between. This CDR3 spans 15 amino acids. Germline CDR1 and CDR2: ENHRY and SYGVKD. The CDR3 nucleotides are TGTGCCATCAGTGAGACAGGGATTTCTGGAAACACCATATATTTT. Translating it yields CAISETGISGNTIYF.

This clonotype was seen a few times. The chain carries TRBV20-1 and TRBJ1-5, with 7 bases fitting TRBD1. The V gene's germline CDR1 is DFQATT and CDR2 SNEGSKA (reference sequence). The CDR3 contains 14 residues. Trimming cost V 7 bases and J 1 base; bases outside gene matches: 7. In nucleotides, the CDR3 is TGCAGTGTTGGGGGACAGTCCAGCAATCAGCCCCAGCATTTT. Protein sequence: CSVGGQSSNQPQHF.

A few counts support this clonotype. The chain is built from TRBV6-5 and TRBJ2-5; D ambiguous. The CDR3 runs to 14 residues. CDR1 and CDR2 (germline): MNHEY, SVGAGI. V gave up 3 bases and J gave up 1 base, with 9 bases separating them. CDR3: CASSYGQSQETQYF. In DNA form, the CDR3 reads TGTGCCAGCAGTTATGGGCAGAGCCAAGAGACCCAGTACTTC.

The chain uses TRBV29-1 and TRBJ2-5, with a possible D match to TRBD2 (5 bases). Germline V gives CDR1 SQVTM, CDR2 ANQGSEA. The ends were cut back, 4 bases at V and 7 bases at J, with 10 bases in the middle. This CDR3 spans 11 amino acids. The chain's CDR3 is CSVGVGGTQYF. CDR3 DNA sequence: TGCAGCGTTGGTGTAGGAGGGACCCAGTACTTC.

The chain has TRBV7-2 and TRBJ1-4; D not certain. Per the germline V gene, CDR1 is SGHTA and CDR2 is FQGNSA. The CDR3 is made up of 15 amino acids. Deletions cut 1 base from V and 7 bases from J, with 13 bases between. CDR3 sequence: CASSLDLGASEKLFF. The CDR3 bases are TGTGCCAGCAGCTTAGATCTGGGCGCGAGTGAAAAACTGTTTTTT.

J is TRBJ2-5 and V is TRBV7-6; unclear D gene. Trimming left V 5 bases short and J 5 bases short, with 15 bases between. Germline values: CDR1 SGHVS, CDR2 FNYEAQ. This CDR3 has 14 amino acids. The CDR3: CASSLRKVGETQYF. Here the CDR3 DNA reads TGTGCCAGCAGCCTCAGAAAGGTTGGGGAGACCCAGTACTTC.

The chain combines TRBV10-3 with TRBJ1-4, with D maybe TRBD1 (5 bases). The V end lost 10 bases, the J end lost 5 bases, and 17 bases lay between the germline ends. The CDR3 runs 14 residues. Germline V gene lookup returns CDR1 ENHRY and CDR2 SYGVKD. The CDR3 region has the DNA TGTGCCACCGCGGGGAGGGGTTCCAATGAAAAACTGTTTTTT. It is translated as CATAGRGSNEKLFF.

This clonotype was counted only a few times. The CDR3 bases are TGCGCCAGCAGCCACCACCAGGGTGGGGTGGATTCACCCCTCCACTTT. Protein: CASSHHQGGVDSPLHF. This chain joins TRBV4-1 and TRBJ1-6, with a possible D match to TRBD1 (5 bases). CDR3 length: 16 amino acids. With 3 bases removed from V and 8 bases from J, the gap between germline ends came to 17 bases. The germline V gene encodes CDR1 MGHRA and CDR2 YSYEKL.

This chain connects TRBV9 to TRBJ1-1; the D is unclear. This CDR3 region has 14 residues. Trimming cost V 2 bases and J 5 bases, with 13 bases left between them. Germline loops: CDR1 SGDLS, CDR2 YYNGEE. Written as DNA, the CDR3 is TGTGCCAGCAGCGTGGGCACGGAGGAAACTGAAGCTTTCTTT. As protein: CASSVGTEETEAFF.

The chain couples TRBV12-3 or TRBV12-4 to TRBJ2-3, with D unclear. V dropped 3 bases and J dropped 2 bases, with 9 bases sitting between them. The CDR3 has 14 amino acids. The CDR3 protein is CASSFVSNTDTQYF. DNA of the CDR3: TGTGCCAGCAGTTTTGTCAGCAACACAGATACGCAGTATTTT.

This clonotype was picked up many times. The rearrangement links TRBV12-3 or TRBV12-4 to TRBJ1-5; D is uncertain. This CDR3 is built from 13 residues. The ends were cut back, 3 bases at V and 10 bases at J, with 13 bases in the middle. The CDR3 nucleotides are TGTGCCAGCAGTTTGTCCGGTTCTCAACCCCAGCATTTT. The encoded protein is CASSLSGSQPQHF.

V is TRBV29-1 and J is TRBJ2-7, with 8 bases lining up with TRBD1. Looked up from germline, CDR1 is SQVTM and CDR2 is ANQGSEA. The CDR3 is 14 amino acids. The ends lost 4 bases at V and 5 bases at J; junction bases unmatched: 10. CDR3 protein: CSVGLTGAPHEQYF. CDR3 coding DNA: TGCAGCGTTGGATTGACAGGGGCCCCGCACGAGCAGTACTTC.

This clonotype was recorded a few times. CDR3 DNA sequence: TGTGCCAGCGCACCGTTAATAAGGGGGGACACTGAAGCTTTCTTT. Translated: CASAPLIRGDTEAFF. The chain has TRBV9 and TRBJ1-1; possible D gene TRBD1, 6 bases. V was pared by 7 bases and J by 3 bases, with 19 bases between. CDR3 size: 15 residues. Germline values: CDR1 SGDLS, CDR2 YYNGEE. Full variable domain (missing parts from reference TRBV9 and TRBJ1-1): DSGVTQTPKHLITATGQRVTLRCSPRSGDLSVYWYQQSLDQGLQFLIQYYNGEERAKGNILERFSAQQFPDLHSELNLSSLELGDSALYFCASAPLIRGDTEAFFGQGTRLTVV.

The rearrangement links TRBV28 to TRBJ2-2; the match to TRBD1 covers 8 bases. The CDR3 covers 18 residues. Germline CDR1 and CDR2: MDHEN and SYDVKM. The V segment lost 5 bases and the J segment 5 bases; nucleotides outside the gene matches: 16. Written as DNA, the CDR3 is TGTGCCAGCAGTCCGATTTCCGGGACAGGTCGTGGAACCGGGGAGCTGTTTTTT. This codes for CASSPISGTGRGTGELFF.

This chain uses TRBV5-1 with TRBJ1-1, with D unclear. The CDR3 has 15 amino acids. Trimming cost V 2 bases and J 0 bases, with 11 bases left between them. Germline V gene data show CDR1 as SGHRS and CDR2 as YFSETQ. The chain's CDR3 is CASSFENSLNTEAFF. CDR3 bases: TGCGCCAGCAGCTTTGAAAACAGTTTGAACACTGAAGCTTTCTTT.

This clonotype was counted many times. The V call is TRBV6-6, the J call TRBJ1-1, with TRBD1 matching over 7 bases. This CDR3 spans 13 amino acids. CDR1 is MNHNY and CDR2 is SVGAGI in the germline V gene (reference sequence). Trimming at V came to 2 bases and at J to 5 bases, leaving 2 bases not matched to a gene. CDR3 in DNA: TGTGCCAGCAGTTACGACAGGGCGACTGAAGCTTTCTTT. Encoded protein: CASSYDRATEAFF.

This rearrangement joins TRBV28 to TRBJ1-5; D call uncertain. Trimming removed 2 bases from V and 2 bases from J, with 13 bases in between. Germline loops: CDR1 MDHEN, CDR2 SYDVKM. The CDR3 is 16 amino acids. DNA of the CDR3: TGTGCCAGCAGTTTAGGATGGATGGATGGCAATCAGCCCCAGCATTTT. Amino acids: CASSLGWMDGNQPQHF.